Listed below are T cell receptor beta chains from one sample, sequenced in a study of Ad26.COV2.S vaccination and SARS-CoV-2 variants. Assay used: immunoSEQ multiplex PCR; TCRdb lists only in-frame clones, some missing. The sample lists around 250,000 clones; around 88% were seen once. The sequenced sample was peripheral blood, obtained in a trial of Ad26.COV2.S vaccine versus placebo. These receptors were taken from a person between 18 and 59 years old who received the Ad26.COV2.S COVID-19 vaccine or a placebo. The CDR3 runs from the conserved cysteine through the conserved F or W. The D gene is left open where the match is weak. Clone sizes are given selectively: once, few, many, or a class where the clone is expanded.

length	J	D	V	size	CDR3	DNA
14	TRBJ2-2	-	TRBV2	once	CASSEYRQTGELFF	TGTGCCAGCAGTGAATACAGACAAACCGGGGAGCTGTTTTTT
13	TRBJ1-5	-	TRBV5-1	few	CASSTGTNQPQHF	TGCGCCAGCTCAACCGGGACAAATCAGCCCCAGCATTTT
14	TRBJ1-5	TRBD1	TRBV30	-	CAWTPGQGFQPQHF	TGTGCCTGGACCCCGGGACAGGGATTTCAGCCCCAGCATTTT
14	TRBJ1-5	TRBD1	TRBV5-1	-	CASNGTATNQPQHF	TGCGCCAGCAACGGGACAGCTACCAATCAGCCCCAGCATTTT
13	TRBJ1-1	TRBD1	TRBV18	-	CASSPTGTGEAFF	TGTGCCAGCTCACCCACTGGGACAGGTGAAGCTTTCTTT
17	TRBJ2-2	TRBD1	TRBV5-1	-	CASGIYRGGSYTGELFF	TGCGCCAGCGGTATTTACAGGGGTGGCAGTTACACCGGGGAGCTGTTTTTT
14	TRBJ1-2	-	TRBV7-2	-	CASSRWDPRDGYTF	TGTGCCAGCAGCCGCTGGGACCCCAGGGATGGCTACACCTTC
19	TRBJ2-1	TRBD1	TRBV10-1	-	CASSESGDSSSGRHNEQFF	TGCGCCAGCAGTGAGTCTGGGGACAGTTCCTCTGGACGTCACAATGAGCAGTTCTTC
16	TRBJ2-4	TRBD2	TRBV6-2/TRBV6-3	-	CASSYSPAGVWNIQYF	TGTGCCAGCAGTTACTCCCCAGCGGGAGTGTGGAACATTCAGTACTTC
14	TRBJ1-3	-	TRBV4-3	-	CASSPGQSGNTIYF	TGCGCCAGCAGCCCTGGTCAATCTGGAAACACCATATATTTT
15	TRBJ2-7	TRBD2	TRBV6-5	-	CASSPSGGYSYEQYF	TGTGCCAGCAGTCCTAGCGGGGGGTACTCCTACGAGCAGTACTTC
17	TRBJ2-7	TRBD1	TRBV10-1	-	CASTLRGTGPSSYEQYF	TGCGCCAGCACCCTGAGGGGGACAGGGCCGAGCTCCTACGAGCAGTACTTC
15	TRBJ2-2	TRBD2	TRBV10-3	-	CAISPLSGGTGELFF	TGTGCCATCAGTCCACTTAGCGGGGGGACCGGGGAGCTGTTTTTT
16	TRBJ1-6	-	TRBV7-2	-	CASSFQGLGGRSPLHF	TGTGCCAGCAGCTTTCAGGGGCTCGGAGGGAGATCACCCCTCCACTTT
14	TRBJ1-3	-	TRBV11-2	-	CASSFAGTGNTIYF	TGTGCCAGCAGCTTTGCGGGGACTGGAAACACCATATATTTT
17	TRBJ2-5	TRBD2	TRBV5-3	-	CARSFRLAGLYQETQYF	TGTGCCAGAAGCTTTCGGCTAGCGGGCCTGTACCAAGAGACCCAGTACTTC
16	TRBJ2-3	TRBD2	TRBV9	-	CASGTSGRTSTDTQYF	TGTGCCAGCGGGACTAGCGGGAGGACAAGCACAGATACGCAGTATTTT
15	TRBJ2-5	TRBD2	TRBV5-4	-	CASSPGTINQETQYF	TGTGCCAGCAGCCCAGGGACTATCAACCAAGAGACCCAGTACTTC
15	TRBJ2-7	-	TRBV6-5	-	CASSPRGRQFREQYF	TGTGCCAGCAGTCCGAGGGGCAGGCAGTTTCGTGAGCAGTACTTC
14	TRBJ1-5	-	TRBV6-5	-	CASYDRLSNQPQHF	TGTGCCAGCTACGACAGGCTTAGCAATCAGCCCCAGCATTTT
15	TRBJ2-3	TRBD2	TRBV7-3	once	CASSFSGGATDTQYF	TGTGCCAGCAGCTTTAGCGGGGGGGCCACGGATACGCAGTATTTT
14	TRBJ1-3	-	TRBV4-2	-	CASSQAHFGNTIYF	TGTGCCAGCAGCCAAGCGCATTTTGGAAACACCATATATTTT
15	TRBJ2-3	TRBD2	TRBV25-1	-	CASSRVAGSTDTQYF	TGTGCCAGCTCCCGGGTAGCGGGGTCCACAGATACGCAGTATTTT
15	TRBJ2-2	-	TRBV5-1	-	CASSLGGSNTGELFF	TGCGCCAGCAGCTTGGGGGGGTCGAACACCGGGGAGCTGTTTTTT
18	TRBJ2-2	-	TRBV4-3	-	CASSLKIGPGQNTGELFF	TGCGCCAGCAGCCTCAAGATAGGGCCGGGACAGAACACCGGGGAGCTGTTTTTT
14	TRBJ2-1	TRBD2	TRBV25-1	-	CASSPGLGADEQFF	TGTGCCAGCAGCCCGGGACTAGGCGCCGATGAGCAGTTCTTC
14	TRBJ2-2	-	TRBV9	-	CASSPRGDTGELFF	TGTGCCAGCAGCCCGCGCGGTGACACCGGGGAGCTGTTTTTT
16	TRBJ2-5	-	TRBV14	-	CASSQVGPTYQETQYF	TGTGCCAGCAGCCAAGTAGGTCCTACGTACCAAGAGACCCAGTACTTC
15	TRBJ1-5	-	TRBV2	-	CASSEALIGNQPQHF	TGTGCCAGCAGTGAAGCGCTTATAGGGAATCAGCCCCAGCATTTT
13	TRBJ1-2	-	TRBV7-2	-	CASSYRAAGGYTF	TGTGCCAGCAGCTATCGGGCCGCAGGAGGCTACACCTTC
15	TRBJ1-2	TRBD1	TRBV4-1	-	CASSSLGDRGHGYTF	TGCGCCAGCAGTAGTCTAGGGGACAGGGGGCACGGCTACACCTTC
12	TRBJ2-3	-	TRBV7-2	-	CASGDYTDTQYF	TGTGCCAGCGGAGATTACACAGATACGCAGTATTTT
16	TRBJ1-4	-	TRBV19	-	CASRPHSSSTNEKLFF	TGTGCCAGTAGGCCCCACTCCTCATCAACTAATGAAAAACTGTTTTTT
14	TRBJ2-1	TRBD2	TRBV4-3	-	CASSQGTSANEQFF	TGCGCCAGCAGCCAAGGGACTAGCGCCAATGAGCAGTTCTTC
15	TRBJ2-2	-	TRBV24-1	-	CATSGATAREGELFF	TGTGCCACCAGTGGGGCGACGGCCCGTGAAGGGGAGCTGTTTTTT
14	TRBJ2-4	TRBD2	TRBV2	-	CASREGLARNIQYF	TGTGCCAGCAGGGAGGGACTAGCGAGGAACATTCAGTACTTC
15	TRBJ2-7	TRBD1	TRBV9	-	CASSVDRGTPYEQYF	TGTGCCAGCAGCGTAGACAGGGGGACTCCCTACGAGCAGTACTTC
15	TRBJ2-5	-	TRBV7-9	few	CASSYWPGQQETQYF	TGTGCCAGCAGTTACTGGCCAGGGCAACAAGAGACCCAGTACTTC
15	TRBJ2-4	-	TRBV19	-	CASTSFRGAKNIQYF	TGTGCCAGTACCAGTTTCAGGGGAGCCAAAAACATTCAGTACTTC
15	TRBJ2-7	-	TRBV7-2	-	CASSLDSLPSYEQYF	TGTGCCAGCAGCTTAGACAGTTTACCGTCCTACGAGCAGTACTTC
14	TRBJ2-1	-	TRBV19	-	CASRGGLGRSKQFF	TGTGCCAGTCGCGGCGGACTGGGGAGAAGTAAGCAGTTCTTC
17	TRBJ1-6	TRBD1	TRBV11-1	-	CASSLARRGRGHSPLHF	TGTGCCAGCAGCCTAGCTCGGAGGGGGCGCGGACATTCACCCCTCCACTTT
14	TRBJ1-2	-	TRBV9	-	CASSLGGGDYGYTF	TGTGCCAGCAGCCTGGGCGGGGGGGACTATGGCTACACCTTC
13	TRBJ2-5	-	TRBV6-5	-	CASSTGSLETQYF	TGTGCCAGCAGTACCGGGAGTTTAGAGACCCAGTACTTC
14	TRBJ1-4	-	TRBV27	-	CASSKTGLSEKLFF	TGTGCCAGCAGTAAAACAGGGTTAAGTGAAAAACTGTTTTTT